This TCR beta chain was profiled in a study of technical replicates of blood from a few donors. Libraries were prepared by immunoSEQ multiplex PCR; TCRdb keeps only in-frame clonotypes and omits some of them. The sample comprises about 100,000 clones, roughly 94% of which are singletons, and about 0.25% rests with the top ten. This CDR3 is 14 amino acids long. Losses at the gene ends were 4 bases for V and 2 bases for J; bases not matched to a gene: 5. Germline CDR1 reads MNHEY; CDR2 reads SMNVEV (reference sequence). The TCR originated in a human donor in good health. The source material was T cells isolated from PBMCs. The chain has TRBV27 and TRBJ2-7; the match to TRBD2 covers 7 bases. CDR3 residues: CASSWGRGTYEQYF. The CDR3 DNA reads as TGTGCCAGCAGTTGGGGGAGGGGTACCTACGAGCAGTACTTC.